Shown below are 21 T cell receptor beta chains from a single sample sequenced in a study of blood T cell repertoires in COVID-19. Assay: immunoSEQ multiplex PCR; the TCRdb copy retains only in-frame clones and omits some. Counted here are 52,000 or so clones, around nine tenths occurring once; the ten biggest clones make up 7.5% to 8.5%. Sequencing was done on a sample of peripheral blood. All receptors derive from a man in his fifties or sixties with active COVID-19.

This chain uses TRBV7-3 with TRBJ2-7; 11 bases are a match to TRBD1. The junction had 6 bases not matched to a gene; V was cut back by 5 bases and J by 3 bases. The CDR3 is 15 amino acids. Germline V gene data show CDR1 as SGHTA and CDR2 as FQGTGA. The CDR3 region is CASSLGTGGLYEQYF. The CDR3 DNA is TGTGCCAGCAGCCTTGGGACAGGGGGACTCTACGAGCAGTACTTC.

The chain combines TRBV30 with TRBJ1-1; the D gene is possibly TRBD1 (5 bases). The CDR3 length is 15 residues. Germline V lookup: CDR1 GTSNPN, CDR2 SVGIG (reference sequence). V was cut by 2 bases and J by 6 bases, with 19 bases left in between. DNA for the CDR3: TGTGCCTGGAGTTTTATTAGTCAGGGAACATCTGAAGCTTTCTTT. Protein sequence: CAWSFISQGTSEAFF.

CDR3 sequence reads: CASSPTQGGEQYF. The DNA for the CDR3 is TGTGCCAGCAGTCCGACACAGGGGGGGGAGCAGTACTTC. V usage is TRBV12-3 or TRBV12-4 and J usage is TRBJ2-7; TRBD1 is a possible D gene (8 bases). The CDR3 spans 13 residues. Trimming left V 5 bases short and J 7 bases short, with 15 bases between.

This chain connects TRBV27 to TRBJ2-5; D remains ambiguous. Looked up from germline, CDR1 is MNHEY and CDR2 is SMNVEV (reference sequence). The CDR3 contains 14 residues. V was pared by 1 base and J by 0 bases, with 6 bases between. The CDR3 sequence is CASSLLGYQETQYF. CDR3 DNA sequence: TGTGCCAGCAGTTTATTGGGCTACCAAGAGACCCAGTACTTC.

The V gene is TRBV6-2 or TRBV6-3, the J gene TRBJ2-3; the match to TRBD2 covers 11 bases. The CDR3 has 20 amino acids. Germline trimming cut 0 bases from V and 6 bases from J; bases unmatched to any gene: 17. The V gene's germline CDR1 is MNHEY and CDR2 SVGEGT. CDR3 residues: CASSYSTSIIAGGFSDTQYF. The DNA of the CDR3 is TGTGCCAGCAGTTACTCCACCTCCATAATAGCGGGAGGGTTCTCGGATACGCAGTATTTT.

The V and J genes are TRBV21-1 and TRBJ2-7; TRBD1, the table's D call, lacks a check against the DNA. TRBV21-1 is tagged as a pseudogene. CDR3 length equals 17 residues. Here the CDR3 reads CASSKFNRTGSSYEQYF. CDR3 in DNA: TGTGCCAGCAGCAAATTTAACCGGACAGGGAGCTCCTACGAGCAGTACTTC.

Here the CDR3 DNA reads TGTGCCAGTAGTATAGGCGGGGATGAATATGGCTACACCTTC. It translates to CASSIGGDEYGYTF. This rearrangement joins TRBV19 to TRBJ1-2; D gene ambiguous. The length of the CDR3 is 14 residues. Germline loops: CDR1 LNHDA, CDR2 SQIVND (reference sequence). The ends were cut back, 1 base at V and 5 bases at J, with 11 bases in the middle.

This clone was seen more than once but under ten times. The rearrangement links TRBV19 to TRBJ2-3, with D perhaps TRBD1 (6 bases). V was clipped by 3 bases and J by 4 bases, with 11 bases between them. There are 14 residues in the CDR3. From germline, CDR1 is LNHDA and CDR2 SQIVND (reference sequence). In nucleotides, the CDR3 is TGTGCCAGTAGTATCGGGACAAGCCCAGATACGCAGTATTTT. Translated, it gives CASSIGTSPDTQYF.

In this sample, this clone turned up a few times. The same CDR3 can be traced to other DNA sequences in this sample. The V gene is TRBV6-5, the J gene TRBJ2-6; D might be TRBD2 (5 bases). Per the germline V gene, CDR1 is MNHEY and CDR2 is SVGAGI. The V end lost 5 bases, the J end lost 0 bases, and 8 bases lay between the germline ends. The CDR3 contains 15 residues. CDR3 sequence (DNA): TGTGCCAGCAGTACTAGTAGCTCTGGGGCCAACGTCCTGACTTTC. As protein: CASSTSSSGANVLTF.

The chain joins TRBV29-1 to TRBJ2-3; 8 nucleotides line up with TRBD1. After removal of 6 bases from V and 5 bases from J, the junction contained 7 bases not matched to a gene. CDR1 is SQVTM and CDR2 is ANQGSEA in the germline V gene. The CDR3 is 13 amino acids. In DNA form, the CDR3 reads TGCAGCGTGAACAGACAGGGGATAGATACGCAGTATTTT. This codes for CSVNRQGIDTQYF.

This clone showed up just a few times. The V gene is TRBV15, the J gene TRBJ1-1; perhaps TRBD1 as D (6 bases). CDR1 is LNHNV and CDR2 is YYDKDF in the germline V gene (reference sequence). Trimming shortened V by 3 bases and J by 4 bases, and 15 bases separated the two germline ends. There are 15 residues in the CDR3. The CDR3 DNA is TGTGCCACCAGCAGGGAGGAGAGGGGGTTCACTGAAGCTTTCTTT. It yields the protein CATSREERGFTEAFF.

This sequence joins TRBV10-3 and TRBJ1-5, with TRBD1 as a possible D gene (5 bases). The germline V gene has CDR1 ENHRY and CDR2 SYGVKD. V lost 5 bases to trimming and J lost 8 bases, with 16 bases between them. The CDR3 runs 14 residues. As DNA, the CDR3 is TGTGCCATCAGTCTCGACAGCACATATGAGCCCCAGCATTTT. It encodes CAISLDSTYEPQHF.

CDR3 bases: TGTGCCAGTAGTACCGCCGGGACAGGGGCCTACAATGAGCAGTTCTTC. Translation: CASSTAGTGAYNEQFF. The chain employs TRBV19 and TRBJ2-1; 10 bases match TRBD1. The CDR3 totals 16 residues. Germline CDR1 LNHDA, CDR2 SQIVND (reference sequence). The V and J ends lost 4 bases and 2 bases, in that order; junction bases with no gene match: 5.

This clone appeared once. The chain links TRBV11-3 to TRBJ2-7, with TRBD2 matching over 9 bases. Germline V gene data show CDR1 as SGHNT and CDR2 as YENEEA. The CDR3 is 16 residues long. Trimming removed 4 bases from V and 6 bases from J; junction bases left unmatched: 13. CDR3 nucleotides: TGTGCCAGCAGCTCCCGGGCGGGACTAGCTGTTGCCGAGCAGTACTTC. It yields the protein CASSSRAGLAVAEQYF.

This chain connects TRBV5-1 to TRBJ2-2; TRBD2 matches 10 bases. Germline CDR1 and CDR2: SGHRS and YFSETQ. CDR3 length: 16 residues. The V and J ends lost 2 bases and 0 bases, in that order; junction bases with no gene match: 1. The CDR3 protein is CASSFTSGANTGELFF. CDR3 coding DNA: TGCGCCAGCAGCTTTACTAGCGGGGCGAACACCGGGGAGCTGTTTTTT.

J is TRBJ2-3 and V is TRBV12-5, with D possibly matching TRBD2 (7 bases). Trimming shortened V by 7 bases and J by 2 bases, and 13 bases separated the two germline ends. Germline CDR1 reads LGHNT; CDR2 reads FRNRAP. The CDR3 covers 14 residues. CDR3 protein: CASDGGRFTDTQYF. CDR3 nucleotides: TGTGCTAGTGACGGGGGGCGGTTCACAGATACGCAGTATTTT.

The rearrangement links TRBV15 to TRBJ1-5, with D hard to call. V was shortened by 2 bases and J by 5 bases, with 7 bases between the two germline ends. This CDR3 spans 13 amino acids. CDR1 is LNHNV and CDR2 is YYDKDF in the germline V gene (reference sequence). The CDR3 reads CATSRLSDQPQHF. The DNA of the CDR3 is TGTGCCACCAGCAGACTCTCGGATCAGCCCCAGCATTTT. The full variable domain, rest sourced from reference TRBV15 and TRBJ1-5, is DAMVIQNPRYQVTQFGKPVTLSCSQTLNHNVMYWYQQKSSQAPKLLFHYYDKDFNNEADTPDNFQSRRPNTSFCFLDIRSPGLGDTAMYLCATSRLSDQPQHFGDGTRLSIL.

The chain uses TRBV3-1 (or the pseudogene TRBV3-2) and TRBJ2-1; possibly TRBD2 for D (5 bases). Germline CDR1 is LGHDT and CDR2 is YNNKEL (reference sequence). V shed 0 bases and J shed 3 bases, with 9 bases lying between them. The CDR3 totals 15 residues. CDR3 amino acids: CASSQEVGLYNEQFF. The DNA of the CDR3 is TGTGCCAGCAGCCAAGAAGTTGGACTCTACAATGAGCAGTTCTTC.

The CDR3 DNA follows: TGCGCCAGCAGCCAAGGACCAACTAGCGGGCTATACGAGCAGTACTTC. Translation: CASSQGPTSGLYEQYF. The chain recombines TRBV4-1 with TRBJ2-7, with 9 bases matching TRBD2. CDR3 length equals 16 residues. V lost 1 base and J lost 4; bases outside the gene matches: 8. The germline gives CDR1 MGHRA, CDR2 YSYEKL.

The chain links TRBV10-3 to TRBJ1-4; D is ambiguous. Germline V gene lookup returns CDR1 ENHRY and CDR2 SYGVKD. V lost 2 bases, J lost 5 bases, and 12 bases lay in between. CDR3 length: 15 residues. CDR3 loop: CAISETLEQNEKLFF. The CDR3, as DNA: TGTGCCATCAGTGAGACTCTTGAACAGAATGAAAAACTGTTTTTT.

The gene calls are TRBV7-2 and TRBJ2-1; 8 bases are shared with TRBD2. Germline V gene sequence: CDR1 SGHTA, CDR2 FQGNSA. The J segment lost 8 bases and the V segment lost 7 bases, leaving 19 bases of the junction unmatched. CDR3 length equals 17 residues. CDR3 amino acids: CASTPGYWREVSDEQFF. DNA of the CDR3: TGTGCCAGCACTCCAGGTTACTGGCGGGAGGTTAGTGATGAGCAGTTCTTC. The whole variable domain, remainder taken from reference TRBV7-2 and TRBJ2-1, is GAGVSQSPSNKVTEKGKDVELRCDPISGHTALYWYRQSLGQGLEFLIYFQGNSAPDKSGLPSDRFSAERTGGSVSTLTIQRTQQEDSAVYLCASTPGYWREVSDEQFFGPGTRLTVL.